The 5 T cell receptor beta chains below were found in one sample sequenced in a study of Graves' ophthalmopathy and Graves' hyperthyroidism. Researchers took RNA transcripts and amplified TCR beta CDR3 regions from them. An opening RT-PCR round employed HTBI primers and preceded a second-round multiplex PCR. Each CDR3 protein gets one entry after TCRdb re-called the multiplex PCR reads with MiXCR. The table records a few hundred thousand distinct CDR3 sequences, roughly 39% of them present only once. The sequenced material came from peripheral blood or thyroid tissue (not recorded which). The origin of the receptors is an adult man with Graves' hyperthyroidism.

The chain is built from TRBV29-1 and TRBJ1-1; D uncertain. CDR3 size: 12 residues. V dropped 3 bases and J dropped 1 base, with 6 bases sitting between them. CDR1 and CDR2 (germline): SQVTM, ANQGSEA. The CDR3 here is CSVDGRNTEAFF. The CDR3 bases are TGCAGCGTTGACGGACGGAACACTGAAGCTTTCTTT.

This CDR3 is CSALTGGQPQHF. As DNA, the CDR3 is TGCAGTGCGCTGACAGGGGGCCAGCCCCAGCATTTT. The chain employs TRBV20-1 and TRBJ1-5, with TRBD1 identical over 10 bases. The germline CDR1 and CDR2 sequences are DFQATT and SNEGSKA (reference sequence). V dropped 6 bases and J dropped 7; count of bases not matched to a gene: 3. The CDR3 is made up of 12 amino acids.

This clonotype was counted between two and nine times. The chain couples TRBV11-2 to TRBJ1-1; D gene unclear. CDR3 length equals 15 residues. The germline gives CDR1 SGHAT, CDR2 FQNNGV. Trimming pared 5 bases from V and 0 bases from J, leaving 13 bases between. The CDR3 DNA reads TGTGCCAGCAGCCGCGGACTCCTTATGAACACTGAAGCTTTCTTT. Translation: CASSRGLLMNTEAFF.

The chain employs TRBV6-1 and TRBJ2-5; 10 nucleotides align to TRBD1. V shed 8 bases, J shed 4 bases, and the junction held 7 bases outside the gene matches. Germline V gene lookup returns CDR1 MNHNS and CDR2 SASEGT. This CDR3 is 14 amino acids long. Written as DNA, the CDR3 is TGTGCCAGCGGTCGGACAGGGGGAGGAGAGACCCAGTACTTC. Protein: CASGRTGGGETQYF.

The gene calls are TRBV5-4 and TRBJ2-3; D is perhaps TRBD1 (6 bases). Trimming stripped 0 bases from V and 4 bases from J, with 12 bases between. Germline values: CDR1 SGHNT, CDR2 YYREEE (reference sequence). This CDR3 has 15 residues. The CDR3 sequence: CASSLESRGADTQYF. The CDR3 coding sequence is TGTGCCAGCAGCTTGGAGTCCAGGGGTGCAGATACGCAGTATTTT.